A selection of T cell receptor beta chains follows, all from one sample in a study of glioma-infiltrating T cells after dendritic cell vaccination. The repertoire was sequenced with immunoSEQ multiplex PCR; TCRdb's copy has only in-frame clones and lacks some. The sample records under 100,000 clones, approximately 81% being singletons. This specimen was blood, taken before dendritic cell vaccination. The receptor set was obtained from a human donor with glioblastoma. The CDR3 runs from the conserved cysteine through the conserved F or W. D genes are given only for firm matches. The listing skips clone size in some rows; elsewhere it reads once, few, many or a size class.

len	abundance	v_gene	j_gene	d_gene	CDR3nt	CDR3aa
13	NA	TRBV4-3	TRBJ1-2	NA	TGCGCCAGCAGCCAAGCTCCAGACTATGGCTACACCTTC	CASSQAPDYGYTF
15	NA	TRBV10-3	TRBJ1-1	NA	TGTGCCATCAGTGAGTCTATGGCGGGGAAGGCTGAAGCTTTCTTT	CAISESMAGKAEAFF
17	NA	TRBV4-2	TRBJ2-3	TRBD2	TGTGCCAGCAGCCAAGATTCGAGAGCGGGGGGCACAGATACGCAGTATTTT	CASSQDSRAGGTDTQYF
15	NA	TRBV5-1	TRBJ2-1	TRBD2	TGCGCCAGCAGCGTAGGCGGGGGCTCCTACAATGAGCAGTTCTTC	CASSVGGGSYNEQFF
14	once	TRBV7-3	TRBJ1-2	TRBD1	TGTGCCAGCAGCCGGACAGGGGGCGCGGGCGGCTACACCTTC	CASSRTGGAGGYTF
13	NA	TRBV6-6	TRBJ1-2	NA	TGTGCCAGCACCCCTCCAGGGAACTATGGCTACACCTTC	CASTPPGNYGYTF
16	NA	TRBV7-3	TRBJ2-1	TRBD2	TGTGCCAGCAGCTCCCGACTAGCGGCTTCCTACAATGAGCAGTTCTTC	CASSSRLAASYNEQFF
12	NA	TRBV2	TRBJ2-7	NA	TGTGCCAGCAGCGGACAGCCCCTAGGGCAGTACTTC	CASSGQPLGQYF
14	NA	TRBV11-2	TRBJ2-6	NA	TGTGCCAGCAGCTTAACGAGTGGGGCCAACGTCCTGACTTTC	CASSLTSGANVLTF
16	few	TRBV7-2	TRBJ2-3	TRBD2	TGTGCCAGCAGCTTATGGACGGGGGGGGACACAGATACGCAGTATTTT	CASSLWTGGDTDTQYF
16	NA	TRBV5-6	TRBJ2-3	NA	TGTGCCAGCAGCTTGGCTAGGGGGTCCCGCACAGATACGCAGTATTTT	CASSLARGSRTDTQYF
14	few	TRBV2	TRBJ1-2	NA	TGTGCCAGCAGCCTGGGGGGAGGGCTAGGCGGCTACACCTTC	CASSLGGGLGGYTF
17	NA	TRBV13	TRBJ1-5	TRBD1	TGTGCCAGCAGCTACTCTAAGGGACAGACGAGCAATCAGCCCCAGCATTTT	CASSYSKGQTSNQPQHF
14	NA	TRBV19	TRBJ2-3	TRBD2	TGTGCCAGTAGGGTAGCGGGGGGCAGAGATACGCAGTATTTT	CASRVAGGRDTQYF
16	NA	TRBV5-1	TRBJ2-2	NA	TGCGCCAGCAGCTTGAGAGGACAGATGAACACCGGGGAGCTGTTTTTT	CASSLRGQMNTGELFF
19	once	TRBV14	TRBJ2-1	TRBD2	TGTGCCAGCAGCCAAGTTGGGACTAGCGGGGGTTCGGGTGGCCATGAGCAGTTCTTC	CASSQVGTSGGSGGHEQFF
14	NA	TRBV6-5	TRBJ1-2	NA	TGTGCCAGCAGTTACCAGGACTATAACTATGGCTACACCTTC	CASSYQDYNYGYTF
15	NA	TRBV9	TRBJ1-2	NA	TGTGCCAGCAGCGCCGCCGGGGTTTGGCCCTATGGCTACACCTTC	CASSAAGVWPYGYTF
15	NA	TRBV25-1	TRBJ1-1	NA	TGTGCCAGCCGGTGGGCCGGGGAGACGACCACTGAAGCTTTCTTT	CASRWAGETTTEAFF
16	NA	TRBV19	TRBJ2-7	NA	TGTGCCAGTAGTATATCTAGGACGGGTGTGGGGCTCGAGCAGTACTTC	CASSISRTGVGLEQYF
14	NA	TRBV10-1	TRBJ2-7	NA	TGCGCCAGCAGTGAGTCGGCAGCGATCGACGAGCAGTACTTC	CASSESAAIDEQYF
17	NA	TRBV15	TRBJ2-7	TRBD1	TGTGCCACCAGCAGAGATCTTAAAGCCGGGACAGGGGGAGCGCAGTACTTC	CATSRDLKAGTGGAQYF
15	NA	TRBV5-1	TRBJ2-7	TRBD1	TGCGCCAGCAGCTTGGACGGACAGGCCTCCTACGAGCAGTACTTC	CASSLDGQASYEQYF
16	NA	TRBV29-1	TRBJ2-2	TRBD1	TGCAGCGTTCCGGGACAGGGACCTTTAGACACCGGGGAGCTGTTTTTT	CSVPGQGPLDTGELFF
14	few	TRBV4-2	TRBJ2-1	TRBD1	TGTGCCAGCAGGAGGGGACAGGGGGAAGGTGAGCAGTTCTTC	CASRRGQGEGEQFF
15	NA	TRBV9	TRBJ2-3	TRBD2	TGTGCCAGCAGCGTGATCGGGGGGGAGATAGATACGCAGTATTTT	CASSVIGGEIDTQYF
14	NA	TRBV6-6	TRBJ2-7	TRBD2	TGTGCCAGCAGGTTAGCGGGACTAGCCTCCGAGCAGTACTTC	CASRLAGLASEQYF
13	NA	TRBV19	TRBJ1-2	TRBD1	TGTGCCAGTAGGAAAACAGGGGTACGCGGCTACACCTTC	CASRKTGVRGYTF
14	NA	TRBV10-1	TRBJ2-7	TRBD2	TGCGCCAGCAGTGATGTAGCGGGAGGTTACGAGCAGTACTTC	CASSDVAGGYEQYF